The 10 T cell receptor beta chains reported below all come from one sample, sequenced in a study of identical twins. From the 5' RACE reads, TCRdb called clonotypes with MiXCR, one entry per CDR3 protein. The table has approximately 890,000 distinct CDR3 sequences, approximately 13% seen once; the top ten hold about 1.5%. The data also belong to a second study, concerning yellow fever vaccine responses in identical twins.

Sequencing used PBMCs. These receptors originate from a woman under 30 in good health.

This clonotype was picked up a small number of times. CDR3 residues: CASSPGASGGYDTQYF. The CDR3 nucleotides are TGTGCCAGCAGCCCGGGGGCTAGCGGGGGATATGATACGCAGTATTTT. The chain combines TRBV12-3 or TRBV12-4 with TRBJ2-3; 10 bases align to TRBD2. The CDR3 sequence is 16 residues long. Trimming removed 6 bases from V and 6 bases from J; junction bases left unmatched: 12.

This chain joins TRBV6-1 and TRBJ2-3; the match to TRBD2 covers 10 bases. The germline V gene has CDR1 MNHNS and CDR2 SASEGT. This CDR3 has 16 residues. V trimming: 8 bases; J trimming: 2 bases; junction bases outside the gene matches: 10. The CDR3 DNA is TGTGCCAGCGGGGCGTGGACTAGCGGTATCACAGATACGCAGTATTTT. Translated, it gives CASGAWTSGITDTQYF.

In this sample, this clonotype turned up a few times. CDR3 DNA sequence: TGCAGTGCCCCCCCACGAAGTTATGGCTACACCTTC. As protein: CSAPPRSYGYTF. V is TRBV20-1 and J is TRBJ1-2; D not resolved. The CDR3 has 12 amino acids. Looked up from germline, CDR1 is DFQATT and CDR2 is SNEGSKA (reference sequence). V dropped 6 bases and J dropped 5 bases, with 13 bases sitting between them.

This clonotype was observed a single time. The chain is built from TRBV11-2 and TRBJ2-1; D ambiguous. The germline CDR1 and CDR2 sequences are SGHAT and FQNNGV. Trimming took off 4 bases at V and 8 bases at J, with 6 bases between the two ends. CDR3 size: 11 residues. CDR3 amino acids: CASSSFHEQFF. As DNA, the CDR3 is TGTGCCAGCAGCTCGTTCCATGAGCAGTTCTTC.

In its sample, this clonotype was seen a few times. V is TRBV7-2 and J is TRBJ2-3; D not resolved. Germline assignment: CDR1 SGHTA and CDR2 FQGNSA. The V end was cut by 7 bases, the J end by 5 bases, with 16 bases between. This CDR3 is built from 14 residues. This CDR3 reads CASISETPGDTQYF. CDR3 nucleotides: TGTGCCAGCATCTCCGAGACACCGGGAGATACGCAGTATTTT.

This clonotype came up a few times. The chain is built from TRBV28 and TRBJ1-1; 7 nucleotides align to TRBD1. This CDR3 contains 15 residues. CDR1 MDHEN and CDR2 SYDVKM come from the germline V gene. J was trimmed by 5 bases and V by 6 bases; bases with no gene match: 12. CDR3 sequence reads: CASRQTDRVGTEAFF. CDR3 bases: TGTGCCAGCAGACAGACCGACAGGGTAGGAACTGAAGCTTTCTTT.

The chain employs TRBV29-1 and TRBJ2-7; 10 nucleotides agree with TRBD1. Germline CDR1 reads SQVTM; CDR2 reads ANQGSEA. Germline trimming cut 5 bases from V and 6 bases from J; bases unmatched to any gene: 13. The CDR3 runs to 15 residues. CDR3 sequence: CSVRAPGQGSFEQYF. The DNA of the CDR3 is TGCAGCGTTAGGGCCCCGGGACAGGGGTCTTTCGAGCAGTACTTC.

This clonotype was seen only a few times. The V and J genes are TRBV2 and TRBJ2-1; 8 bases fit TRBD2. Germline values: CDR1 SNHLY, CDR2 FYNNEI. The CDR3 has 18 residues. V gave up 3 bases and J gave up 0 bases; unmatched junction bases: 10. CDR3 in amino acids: CASSDGLAGIRSYNEQFF. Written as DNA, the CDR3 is TGTGCCAGCAGTGACGGGCTAGCGGGTATCCGCTCCTACAATGAGCAGTTCTTC.

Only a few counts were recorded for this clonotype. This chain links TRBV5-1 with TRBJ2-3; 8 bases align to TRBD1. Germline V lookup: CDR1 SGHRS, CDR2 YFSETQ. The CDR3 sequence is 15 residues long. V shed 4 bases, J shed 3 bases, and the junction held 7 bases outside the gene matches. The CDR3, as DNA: TGCGCCAGCAGCCCGCCGAGGACAGGGACAGATACGCAGTATTTT. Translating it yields CASSPPRTGTDTQYF.

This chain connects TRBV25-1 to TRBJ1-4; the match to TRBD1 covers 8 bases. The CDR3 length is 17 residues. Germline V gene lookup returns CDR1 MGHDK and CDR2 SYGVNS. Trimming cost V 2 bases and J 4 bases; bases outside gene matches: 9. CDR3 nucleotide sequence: TGTGCCAGCAGTGAAACCGGGACAGGAAGGTATAATGAAAAACTGTTTTTT. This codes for CASSETGTGRYNEKLFF.